This entry lists 22 T cell receptor beta chains sequenced from one sample in a study of cytotoxic CD8 clonotypes in ibrutinib-treated CLL (dated by TCRdb to the early 2020s). The method was the immunoSEQ multiplex PCR assay. This immuneACCESS table, as held by TCRdb, lists in-frame sequences with V and J called but not all clones. Of the missing ones, under half trace to an unresolved V gene in checked studies; the others have no known cause. The sample table lists more than 200,000 clones, 60% to 80% of them with a count of one. Of the sample, 5.5% to 7% is held by the ten largest clones. The meaning of the sample's time point label: about 11 months on ibrutinib. The material sequenced was PBMCs, taken after 12 months of ibrutinib treatment. These receptors came from a human donor with chronic lymphocytic leukemia.

The V gene is TRBV28, the J gene TRBJ2-2; D ambiguous. This CDR3 is built from 16 residues. V dropped 1 base and J dropped 4 bases, with 13 bases sitting between them. Germline V gene lookup returns CDR1 MDHEN and CDR2 SYDVKM. CDR3 sequence: CASSLYGDLFTGELFF. The CDR3 region has the DNA TGTGCCAGCAGTTTATACGGAGATCTCTTCACCGGGGAGCTGTTTTTT. The whole variable domain, filled in from reference TRBV28 and TRBJ2-2, reads DVKVTQSSRYLVKRTGEKVFLECVQDMDHENMFWYRQDPGLGLRLIYFSYDVKMKEKGDIPEGYSVSREKKERFSLILESASTNQTSMYLCASSLYGDLFTGELFFGEGSRLTVL.

The chain joins TRBV7-2 to TRBJ1-6; D unresolved. Germline lookup yields CDR1 SGHTA and CDR2 FQGNSA. Trimming took off 3 bases at V and 7 bases at J, with 10 bases between the two ends. This CDR3 region has 14 residues. This chain's CDR3 is CASSLNRNNSPLHF. Here the CDR3 DNA reads TGTGCCAGCAGCTTGAACAGAAACAATTCACCCCTCCACTTT.

The sample holds a few counts of this clone. The V gene is TRBV11-3, the J gene TRBJ2-7, with unresolved D. V was cut by 3 bases and J by 0 bases, with 6 bases left in between. The CDR3 has 13 amino acids. CDR1 is SGHNT, CDR2 YENEEA, per germline. CDR3 nucleotides: TGTGCCAGCAGCTTCGGATCCTCCTACGAGCAGTACTTC. This encodes CASSFGSSYEQYF.

The genes are TRBV30 and TRBJ1-4; D is ambiguous. This CDR3 is built from 16 residues. Trimming removed 3 bases from V and 0 bases from J, with 14 bases in between. CDR1 and CDR2 from the germline V gene are GTSNPN and SVGIG (reference sequence). The CDR3 sequence: CAWRAAWLATNEKLFF. The CDR3 DNA follows: TGTGCCTGGAGAGCCGCTTGGTTAGCAACTAATGAAAAACTGTTTTTT.

The chain links TRBV5-8 to TRBJ2-1; D unclear. With 2 bases removed from V and 7 bases from J, the gap between germline ends came to 16 bases. The CDR3 is 15 residues long. Germline V gene data show CDR1 as SGHTS and CDR2 as YDEGEE. The CDR3 loop reads CASSFTGAVGNEQFF. CDR3 coding DNA: TGTGCCAGCAGCTTCACCGGAGCAGTGGGAAATGAGCAGTTCTTC.

J is TRBJ2-5 and V is TRBV29-1; D unclear. V was pared by 2 bases and J by 4 bases, with 11 bases between. The CDR3 is made up of 13 amino acids. Germline lookup yields CDR1 SQVTM and CDR2 ANQGSEA. The CDR3 protein is CSVEKSPGETQYF. The CDR3 bases are TGCAGCGTTGAAAAATCTCCGGGAGAGACCCAGTACTTC. The variable domain in full, completed from reference TRBV29-1 and TRBJ2-5, reads SAVISQKPSRDICQRGTSLTIQCQVDSQVTMMFWYRQQPGQSLTLIATANQGSEATYESGFVIDKFPISRPNLTFSTLTVSNMSPEDSSIYLCSVEKSPGETQYFGPGTRLLVL.

This clone has only a few counts. This sample also contains other DNA sequences that code for the same CDR3. The chain links TRBV7-9 to TRBJ1-1; weak D call: TRBD1 (5 bases). This CDR3 has 12 amino acids. V shed 2 bases and J shed 6 bases, with 7 bases lying between them. The V gene's germline CDR1 is SEHNR and CDR2 FQNEAQ (reference sequence). The DNA of the CDR3 is TGTGCCAGCAGCTTACAGGGCCCTGAAGCTTTCTTT. Encoded protein: CASSLQGPEAFF.

The chain recombines TRBV6-4 with TRBJ2-1, with D tentatively TRBD2 (5 bases). Germline V CDR1 and CDR2: MRHNA, SNTAGT. The CDR3 spans 20 residues. Trimming removed 7 bases at V and 0 bases at J, with 28 bases between. In DNA, the CDR3 is TGTGCCAGCACCGATAAGCCCCCCACTAGGGATCCCAGCTCCTACAATGAGCAGTTCTTC. Translating gives CASTDKPPTRDPSSYNEQFF.

V is TRBV30 and J is TRBJ1-1, with D possibly TRBD1 on 6 matching bases. The ends were cut back, 5 bases at V and 0 bases at J, with 13 bases in the middle. CDR1 and CDR2 from the germline V gene are GTSNPN and SVGIG (reference sequence). The CDR3 spans 14 residues. CDR3: CAWRRQVMNTEAFF. CDR3 in DNA: TGTGCCTGGCGTAGACAGGTAATGAACACTGAAGCTTTCTTT.

This chain links TRBV7-2 with TRBJ2-7, with TRBD2 identical over 8 bases. Germline lookup yields CDR1 SGHTA and CDR2 FQGNSA. The CDR3 extends over 15 amino acids. Trimming removed 6 bases from V and 0 bases from J; junction bases left unmatched: 7. As DNA, the CDR3 is TGTGCCAGCAGTAGCGGGGCCCTTAGCTCCTACGAGCAGTACTTC. Protein: CASSSGALSSYEQYF.

The J gene is TRBJ1-1, the V gene TRBV6-1; D uncertain. The V end lost 6 bases, the J end lost 4 bases, and 9 bases lay between the germline ends. This CDR3 is built from 12 residues. The germline CDR1 and CDR2 sequences are MNHNS and SASEGT. The CDR3: CASRERTTEAFF. The CDR3 region has the DNA TGTGCCAGCAGAGAACGGACCACTGAAGCTTTCTTT.

The chain recombines TRBV9 with TRBJ1-1; D is possibly TRBD1 (6 bases). The CDR3 extends over 14 amino acids. Germline CDR1 is SGDLS and CDR2 is YYNGEE. V was cut by 0 bases and J by 6 bases, with 12 bases left in between. The CDR3 here is CASSVGGGHPEAFF. In DNA, the CDR3 is TGTGCCAGCAGCGTAGGTGGGGGACACCCTGAAGCTTTCTTT. The entire variable domain, with the rest obtained from reference TRBV9 and TRBJ1-1, is as follows: DSGVTQTPKHLITATGQRVTLRCSPRSGDLSVYWYQQSLDQGLQFLIQYYNGEERAKGNILERFSAQQFPDLHSELNLSSLELGDSALYFCASSVGGGHPEAFFGQGTRLTVV.

The chain has TRBV5-6 and TRBJ2-1; D possibly corresponds to TRBD2 (5 bases). V shed 6 bases and J shed 13 bases, with 17 bases lying between them. In germline, CDR1 is SGHDT, CDR2 YYEEEE. The CDR3 is made up of 12 amino acids. The CDR3 region is CASNRRTLPQFF. CDR3 nucleotides: TGTGCCAGCAACCGAAGGACTCTCCCCCAGTTCTTC.

The chain couples TRBV30 to TRBJ1-6; D is uncertain. This CDR3 region has 14 residues. Germline CDR1 and CDR2: GTSNPN and SVGIG (reference sequence). The V and J ends lost 4 bases and 7 bases respectively, with 14 bases between them. The CDR3 bases are TGTGCCTGGACCGGCTCGGGAGGGAATTCACCCCTCCACTTT. This sequence encodes CAWTGSGGNSPLHF. The full variable domain, its missing parts supplied by reference TRBV30 and TRBJ1-6, is SQTIHQWPATLVQPVGSPLSLECTVEGTSNPNLYWYRQAAGRGLQLLFYSVGIGQISSEVPQNLSASRPQDRQFILSSKKLLLSDSGFYLCAWTGSGGNSPLHFGNGTRLTVT.

V is TRBV4-3 and J is TRBJ2-1; 8 bases match TRBD1. Germline CDR1 LGHNA, CDR2 YSLEER. The CDR3 has 16 amino acids. V shed 4 bases and J 4 bases; nucleotides not matched to a gene: 9. The CDR3 protein is CASSRERDRFYNEQFF. The CDR3 DNA is TGCGCCAGCAGCCGGGAGAGGGACAGGTTTTACAATGAGCAGTTCTTC.

The chain carries TRBV4-1 and TRBJ2-2; unclear D gene. The CDR3 sequence is 15 residues long. Germline CDR1 is MGHRA and CDR2 is YSYEKL. Trimming removed 3 bases at V and 1 base at J, with 9 bases between. The CDR3 DNA sequence: TGCGCCAGCAGCCATAGTCTAAAGAACACCGGGGAGCTGTTTTTT. Translation: CASSHSLKNTGELFF.

To note about this clone: A much larger clone differs from this one at a single base, so this may be a read error. V usage is TRBV14 and J usage is TRBJ2-2; perhaps TRBD1 as D (6 bases). This CDR3 contains 13 residues. The V end lost 6 bases, the J end lost 4 bases, and 9 bases lay between the germline ends. CDR1 and CDR2 (germline): SGHDN, FVKESK. CDR3 amino acids: CASRGQFTGELFF. The CDR3, as DNA: TGTGCCAGCAGAGGACAGTTCACCGGGGAGCTGTTTTTT.

The chain is built from TRBV29-1 and TRBJ1-1; D might be TRBD1 (6 bases). The V gene lost 7 bases and the J gene lost 0 bases, with 18 bases spanning the gap. The CDR3 is 15 amino acids. The V gene's germline CDR1 is SQVTM and CDR2 ANQGSEA. CDR3: CSAGAGRTMNTEAFF. For the CDR3, the DNA is TGCAGCGCGGGGGCGGGACGAACTATGAACACTGAAGCTTTCTTT.

This clone has a single count. This rearrangement joins TRBV18 to TRBJ2-3, with 9 bases matching TRBD1. The CDR3 sequence is 17 residues long. Germline CDR1 KGHSH, CDR2 LQKENI. After removal of 0 bases from V and 8 bases from J, the junction contained 12 bases not matched to a gene. CDR3 sequence reads: CASSPPPAQGAGGTQYF. CDR3 coding DNA: TGTGCCAGCTCACCACCCCCCGCACAGGGGGCCGGGGGTACGCAGTATTTT.

The chain has TRBV9 and TRBJ2-3; possibly TRBD1 or TRBD2 for D (6 bases each). Germline V gene lookup returns CDR1 SGDLS and CDR2 YYNGEE. The CDR3 length is 16 residues. Trimming removed 0 bases from V and 1 base from J, with 12 bases in between. The CDR3, as DNA: TGTGCCAGCAGCGTAGAAGGGGGGCCGGGCACAGATACGCAGTATTTT. Translating it yields CASSVEGGPGTDTQYF. The whole variable domain, remainder taken from reference TRBV9 and TRBJ2-3, is DSGVTQTPKHLITATGQRVTLRCSPRSGDLSVYWYQQSLDQGLQFLIQYYNGEERAKGNILERFSAQQFPDLHSELNLSSLELGDSALYFCASSVEGGPGTDTQYFGPGTRLTVL.

This clone was seen more than once but under ten times. This chain connects TRBV28 to TRBJ1-2; possible D gene TRBD1, 6 bases. This CDR3 region has 13 residues. V was shortened by 9 bases and J by 4 bases, with 15 bases between the two germline ends. Germline CDR1 reads MDHEN; CDR2 reads SYDVKM. CDR3 residues: CASRGAQSYGYTF. The CDR3 coding sequence is TGTGCCAGTAGGGGGGCGCAGAGCTATGGCTACACCTTC.

The chain uses TRBV5-1 and TRBJ2-7; possibly TRBD2 for D (6 bases). Looked up from germline, CDR1 is SGHRS and CDR2 is YFSETQ. V lost 7 bases, J lost 6 bases, and 26 bases lay in between. The CDR3 spans 16 residues. The CDR3 reads CASRILGGDFRAEQYF. The CDR3 nucleotides are TGCGCCAGCCGGATCTTAGGCGGGGACTTTAGAGCCGAGCAGTACTTC.